This TCR beta chain was sequenced during a study of OX40 agonist ivuxolimab in advanced cancers. Describing the broader study: Ivuxolimab was an agonistic, fully human IgG2 monoclonal antibody directed against OX40 (CD134), a costimulatory receptor. Intravenous ivuxolimab was administered to patients every 2 weeks at six dose levels: 0.01, 0.1, 0.3, 1.5, 3 and 10 mg/kg. Of the approximately 54 patients in dose escalation, 19 had hepatocellular carcinoma, about 15 had melanoma, 9 had renal cell carcinoma and 9 had head and neck cancer. The dose-escalation cohort was 82.7% male with a mean age of around 62 years, ranging from roughly 23 to 90. Patients were allowed to have had prior anti-PD-1, anti-PD-L1 or anti-CTLA-4 therapy, and around 41% of the dose-escalation patients had previously received checkpoint inhibitors. Partial responses were achieved by three dose-escalation patients, of whom one had hepatocellular carcinoma and two had cutaneous melanoma. Peripheral TCRbeta sequencing was intended to test whether TCR sequence diversity was altered and clonal T-cell expansion was caused by ivuxolimab. The paper covers the monotherapy dose-escalation part of the phase I ivuxolimab trial, which included N = 52 patients.

The study at large found these results: After ivuxolimab, CD8+ T cells had more expanded clones than CD4+ T cells on average. Clonal expansion of both CD4+ and CD8+ blood T cells was observed from baseline to week 6 at doses 0.1 to 3.0 mg/kg. In partial responders in the 0.1-3.0 mg/kg groups, normalized peripheral clonal expansion was found to be among the lowest, especially among CD8+ T cells. Low levels of normalized T-cell clonal expansion were also seen in some patients who did not respond. The antigen specificity of the clonally expanded peripheral T cells was not determined.

From the cysteine up to the phenylalanine, the CDR3 has a length of 13 residues. The DNA shown is the 39-base CDR3, in frame from base 1. Germline trimming: 10 bases from V, 2 bases from J; junction bases outside gene matches: 4. CDR1 ENHRY and CDR2 SYGVKD are derived from the germline V gene. To sequence the TCRbeta CDR3 region, genomic DNA was isolated from the sorted cells. The immunoSEQ Assay was used for sequencing of TCRbeta CDR3 regions. The table comes from immuneACCESS by way of TCRdb, which keeps in-frame sequences with V and J called. Part of the clones is missing from these tables; in studies checked, under half for an unresolved V gene and the rest for unknown reasons. The sample table shows under 100,000 clones, and around 80% are seen once. Clones ranked in the top ten supply around 0.51% of the sample. As to this clone: The specificity of this receptor is unknown. There are no base qualities to consult, and no much larger clone falls within one base.

The trial excluded patients who had a history of autoimmune disease or were on systemic immunosuppression. Peripheral blood for TCR sequencing was collected from all dose cohorts at baseline, on cycle 4 day 1, and on cycle 7 day 1. Samples were obtained from an open-label, multicenter, first-in-human phase I dose-escalation trial of ivuxolimab. The trial enrolled adults with locally advanced or metastatic head and neck squamous cell, hepatocellular, melanoma or renal cell carcinoma. Before TCR sequencing, CD4+ T cells and CD8+ T cells from peripheral blood were sorted into separate populations. The starting material was CD4+ or CD8+ T cells sorted from blood, obtained in a trial of the OX40 agonist ivuxolimab. The receptor's source is an adult with an advanced solid tumor such as melanoma, head and neck, liver or kidney cancer. Recombination connected TRBV10-3 to TRBJ2-2, with 7 middle bases fitting TRBD1. At the DNA level, the sequence is TGTGCCAACAGGGGATTAAACACCGGGGAGCTGTTTTTT. This yields the protein CANRGLNTGELFF.